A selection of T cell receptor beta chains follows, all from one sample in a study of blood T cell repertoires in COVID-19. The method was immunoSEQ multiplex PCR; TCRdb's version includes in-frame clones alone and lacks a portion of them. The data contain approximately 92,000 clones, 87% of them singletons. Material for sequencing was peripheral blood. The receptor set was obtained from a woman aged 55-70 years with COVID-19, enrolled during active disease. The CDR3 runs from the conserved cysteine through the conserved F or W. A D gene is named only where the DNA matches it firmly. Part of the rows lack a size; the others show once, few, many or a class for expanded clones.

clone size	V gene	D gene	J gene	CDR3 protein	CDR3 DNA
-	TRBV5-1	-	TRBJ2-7	CASSSNRALTYEQYF	TGCGCCAGCAGTTCTAACAGGGCCCTAACCTACGAGCAGTACTTC
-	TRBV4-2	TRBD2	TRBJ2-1	CASSQVSWRGGINEQFF	TGTGCCAGCAGCCAAGTTTCGTGGCGGGGGGGCATCAATGAGCAGTTCTTC
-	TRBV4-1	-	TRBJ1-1	CASSQYGGSTEAFF	TGCGCCAGCAGCCAATATGGCGGTAGCACTGAAGCTTTCTTT
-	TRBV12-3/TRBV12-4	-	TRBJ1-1	CASSRTGNTEAFF	TGTGCCAGCAGTCGAACAGGGAACACTGAAGCTTTCTTT
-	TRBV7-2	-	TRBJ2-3	CASSLAGQGRGTDTQYF	TGTGCCAGCAGCTTAGCCGGTCAGGGCAGGGGCACAGATACGCAGTATTTT
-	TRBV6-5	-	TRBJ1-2	CASRKVTDGGYTF	TGTGCCAGCAGAAAAGTGACAGATGGTGGCTACACTTTC
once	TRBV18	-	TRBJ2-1	CASSPTGSYNEQFF	TGTGCCAGCTCACCAACGGGTTCCTACAATGAGCAGTTCTTC
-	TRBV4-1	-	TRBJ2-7	CASSHHTGYEQYF	TGCGCCAGCAGCCACCACACAGGGTACGAGCAGTACTTC
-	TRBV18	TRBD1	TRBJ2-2	CASSPYVGGTNTGELFF	TGTGCCAGCTCACCGTATGTAGGGGGCACGAACACCGGGGAGCTGTTTTTT
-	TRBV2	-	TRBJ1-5	CASSEGVQPQHF	TGTGCCAGCAGTGAGGGCGTCCAGCCCCAGCATTTT
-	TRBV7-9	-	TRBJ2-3	CASVQGADTQYF	TGTGCCAGCGTCCAAGGGGCAGATACGCAGTATTTT
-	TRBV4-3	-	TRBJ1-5	CASSRDRQLDQPQHF	TGCGCCAGCAGCCGAGACCGACAGCTGGATCAGCCCCAGCATTTT
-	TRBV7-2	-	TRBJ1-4	CASSARGSANEKLFF	TGTGCCAGCAGTGCCAGGGGTTCTGCTAATGAAAAACTGTTTTTT
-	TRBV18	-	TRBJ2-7	CASSRGLNPYEQYF	TGTGCCAGCTCGCGGGGGCTCAACCCCTACGAGCAGTACTTC
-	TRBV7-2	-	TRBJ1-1	CASSLGTGSDFF	TGTGCCAGCAGCTTGGGAACAGGGAGTGATTTCTTT
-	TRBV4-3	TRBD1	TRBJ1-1	CASSQGQGSVNTEAFF	TGCGCCAGCAGCCAGGGACAGGGGTCGGTGAACACTGAAGCTTTCTTT
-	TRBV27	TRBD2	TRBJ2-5	CASSPSRLAGETQYF	TGTGCCAGCAGTCCGAGCCGACTAGCGGGAGAGACCCAGTACTTC
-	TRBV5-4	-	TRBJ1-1	CASSLDVRKNTEAFF	TGTGCCAGCAGCTTGGATGTCAGAAAGAACACTGAAGCTTTCTTT
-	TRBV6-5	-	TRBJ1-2	CASRGGAGYTF	TGTGCCAGCAGAGGCGGGGCTGGCTACACCTTC
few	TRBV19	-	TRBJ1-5	CASSIDVMNQPQHF	TGTGCCAGTAGTATAGACGTAATGAATCAGCCCCAGCATTTT
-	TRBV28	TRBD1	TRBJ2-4	CASSLSTGRNIQYF	TGTGCCAGCAGTTTATCGACAGGGCGGAACATTCAGTACTTC
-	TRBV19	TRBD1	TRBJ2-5	CASRQRGPLEETQYF	TGTGCCAGCCGGCAGAGGGGGCCGTTGGAAGAGACCCAGTACTTC
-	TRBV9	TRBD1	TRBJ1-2	CASSVRQGDGYTF	TGTGCCAGCAGCGTAAGACAGGGTGATGGCTACACCTTC
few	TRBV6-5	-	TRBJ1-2	CASSPGSSYGYTF	TGTGCCAGCAGTCCGGGGTCTAGCTATGGCTACACCTTC
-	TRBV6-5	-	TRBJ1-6	CASSYGGGHLNSPLHF	TGTGCCAGCAGTTACGGCGGGGGGCATCTTAATTCACCCCTCCACTTT
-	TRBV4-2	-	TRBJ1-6	CASSPTRGGPNSPLHF	TGTGCCAGCAGCCCCACTAGGGGGGGCCCTAATTCACCCCTCCACTTT
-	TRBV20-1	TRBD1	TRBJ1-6	CSASPIGTGDSPLHF	TGCAGTGCTAGTCCAATCGGGACAGGAGATTCACCCCTCCACTTT
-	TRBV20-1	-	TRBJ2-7	CSARGGEQYF	TGCAGTGCTAGGGGCGGGGAGCAGTACTTC
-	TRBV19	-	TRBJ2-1	CASSMGGGAWYEQFF	TGTGCCAGTAGTATGGGTGGGGGGGCATGGTATGAGCAGTTCTTC
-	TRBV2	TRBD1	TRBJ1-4	CASSEGSTHEGAKLFF	TGTGCCAGCAGTGAGGGTTCCACCCACGAGGGGGCAAAACTGTTTTTT
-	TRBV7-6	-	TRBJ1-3	CASSLGRVSGNTIYF	TGTGCCAGCAGCTTAGGCAGGGTGTCTGGAAACACCATATATTTT
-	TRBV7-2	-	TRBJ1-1	CASSLGQTNTEAFF	TGTGCCAGCAGCTTAGGACAGACGAACACTGAAGCTTTCTTT
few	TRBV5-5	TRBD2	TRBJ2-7	CASSLEPSGPYEQYF	TGTGCCAGCAGCTTGGAGCCTAGCGGACCCTACGAGCAGTACTTC
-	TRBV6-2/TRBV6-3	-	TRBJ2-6	CASSYGQDSGANVLTF	TGTGCCAGCAGTTACGGTCAGGACTCTGGGGCCAACGTCCTGACTTTC
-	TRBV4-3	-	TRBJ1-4	CASSQDPSEDEKLFF	TGCGCCAGCAGCCAAGATCCGTCAGAGGATGAAAAACTGTTTTTT
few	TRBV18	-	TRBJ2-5	CASSRLAGAETQYF	TGTGCCAGCTCCCGTCTGGCGGGGGCAGAGACCCAGTACTTC
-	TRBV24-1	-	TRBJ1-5	CATSDPNQGSNQPQHF	TGTGCCACCAGTGATCCCAATCAGGGGAGCAATCAGCCCCAGCATTTT
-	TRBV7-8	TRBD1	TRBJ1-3	CASSLGDSLSGNTIYF	TGTGCCAGCAGCTTAGGGGACAGCCTCTCTGGAAACACCATATATTTT
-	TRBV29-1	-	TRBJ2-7	CSVEATGQYF	TGCAGCGTTGAAGCAACAGGGCAGTACTTC
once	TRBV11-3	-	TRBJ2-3	CASSLATGLSIDTQYF	TGTGCCAGCAGCTTAGCAACGGGACTGAGCATAGATACGCAGTATTTT
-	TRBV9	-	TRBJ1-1	CASSLQGGTEAFF	TGTGCCAGCAGCTTGCAGGGAGGCACTGAAGCTTTCTTT
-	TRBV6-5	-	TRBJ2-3	CASSSGITSTDTQYF	TGTGCCAGCAGCTCAGGCATCACTAGCACAGATACGCAGTATTTT
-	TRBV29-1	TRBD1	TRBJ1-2	CSVNTGEYGYTF	TGCAGCGTTAATACAGGGGAATATGGCTACACCTTC
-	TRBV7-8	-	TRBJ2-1	CASSSDEGAYNEQFF	TGTGCCAGCAGCTCCGACGAGGGCGCCTACAATGAGCAGTTCTTC
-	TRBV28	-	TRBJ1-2	CASSSDGVGYTF	TGTGCCAGCAGTTCCGACGGGGTGGGCTACACCTTC
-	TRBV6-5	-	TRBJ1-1	CASSNTGNTEAFF	TGTGCCAGCAGTAATACAGGAAACACTGAAGCTTTCTTT